The entry below gives a single TCR beta chain sequence along with its context. The antigen is not known. This sample is drawn from a study of T cells in Graves' hyperthyroidism and ophthalmopathy. For the study at large: Staff took peripheral blood when the initial diagnosis was made, before any treatment began. General study findings and limits: Peripheral blood also featured most of the thyroid clonotypes expanded above 0.001.

TCR beta CDR3 regions were amplified from RNA. The TCR CDR3 was amplified in a first-round RT-PCR using the HTBI primer set. Each CDR3 protein gets one entry after TCRdb re-called the multiplex PCR reads with MiXCR. The table lists under 350,000 distinct CDR3 sequences, under 30% of them singletons. Patients aged 18 to 65 with hyperthyroidism were newly diagnosed, with duration under 2 months. A roughly 9.7 ml volume of fresh peripheral blood provided the PBMCs. The V and J ends lost 4 bases and 5 bases respectively, with 11 bases between them. Germline CDR1 reads SGHAT; CDR2 reads FQDESV (reference sequence). This CDR3 region has 13 residues.

The chain uses TRBV11-1 and TRBJ2-5; D unclear. The receptor was derived from a man between 40 and 49 years old with Graves' hyperthyroidism that later progressed to Graves' ophthalmopathy. Material: blood. CDR3 loop: CASSSGTYETQYF. The DNA of the CDR3 is TGTGCCAGCAGCTCCGGAACCTATGAGACCCAGTACTTC.